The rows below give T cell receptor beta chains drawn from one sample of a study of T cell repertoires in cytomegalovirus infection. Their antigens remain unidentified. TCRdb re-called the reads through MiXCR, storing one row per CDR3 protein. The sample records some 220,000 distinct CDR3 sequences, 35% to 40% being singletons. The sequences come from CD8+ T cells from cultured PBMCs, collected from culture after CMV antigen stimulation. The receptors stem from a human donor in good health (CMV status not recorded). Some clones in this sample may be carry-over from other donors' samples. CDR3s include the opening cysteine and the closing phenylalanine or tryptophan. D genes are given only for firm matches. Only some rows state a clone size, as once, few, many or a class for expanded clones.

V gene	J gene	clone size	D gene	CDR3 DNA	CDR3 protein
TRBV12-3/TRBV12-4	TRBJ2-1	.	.	TGTGCCAGCAGTTTTGTGACAGAGGAGCAGTTCTTC	CASSFVTEEQFF
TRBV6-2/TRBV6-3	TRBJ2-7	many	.	TGTGCCAGCAGCCTAGGGGGCGGGAGCTCCTACGAGCAGTACTTC	CASSLGGGSSYEQYF
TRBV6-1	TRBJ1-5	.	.	TGTGCCAGCAGTGAATGGGGGGGTGGAAGCAATCAGCCCCAGCATTTT	CASSEWGGGSNQPQHF
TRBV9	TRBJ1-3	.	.	TGTGCCAGCAGCGTAAAGGACTCTGGAAACACCATATATTTT	CASSVKDSGNTIYF
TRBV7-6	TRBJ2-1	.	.	TGTGCCAGCAGCTTCGGACTCACCAATTCCTACAATGAGCAGTTCTTC	CASSFGLTNSYNEQFF
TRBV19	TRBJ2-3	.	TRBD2	TGTGCCAGTAGTTGGGCTAGCGGACTCACAGATACGCAGTATTTT	CASSWASGLTDTQYF
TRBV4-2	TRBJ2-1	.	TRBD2	TGTGCCAGCAGCCAAGAGGAAGCGGGAGCCTACAATGAGCAGTTCTTC	CASSQEEAGAYNEQFF
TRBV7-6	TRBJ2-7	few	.	TGTGCCAGCAGCTCGAAGAGCTCCTACGAGCAGTACTTC	CASSSKSSYEQYF
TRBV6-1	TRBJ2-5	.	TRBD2	TGTGCCAGCAGTTACCCGGTCGCGGGACTAGCGGGGGGACGAGAGACCCAGTACTTC	CASSYPVAGLAGGRETQYF
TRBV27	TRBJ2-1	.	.	TGTGCCAGCGCCCCCCAGATCCAACTGGGAAGCAATGAGCAGTTCTTC	CASAPQIQLGSNEQFF
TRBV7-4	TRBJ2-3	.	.	TGTGCCAGCAGCTTAGCGCTGTTGGATACGCAGTATTTT	CASSLALLDTQYF
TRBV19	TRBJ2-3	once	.	TGTGCCAGTATCTGGGGAAATAGGATTCTCACAGATACGCAGTATTTT	CASIWGNRILTDTQYF
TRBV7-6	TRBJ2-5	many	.	TGTGCCAGCAGCCCCCGGGTAGAGGGGCAAGAGACCCAGTACTTC	CASSPRVEGQETQYF
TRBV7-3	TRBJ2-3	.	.	TGTGCCAGCAGCGCTGGGAGTTCCACAGATACGCAGTATTTT	CASSAGSSTDTQYF
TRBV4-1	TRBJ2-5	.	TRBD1	TGCGCCAGCAGCCAAGGACAGGGGCTCAACTTC	CASSQGQGLNF
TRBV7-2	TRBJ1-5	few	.	TGTGCCAGCAGCCCTAGGACAGACTTTAGCGGTCAGCCCCAGCATTTT	CASSPRTDFSGQPQHF
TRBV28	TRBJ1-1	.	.	TGTGCCAGCAGCCGACCAAGGAACACTGTAGCTTTCTTT	CASSRPRNTVAFF
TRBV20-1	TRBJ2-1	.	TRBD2	TGCAGTGCTAGAGTAGCGGGGGACTTTAATCCCTACAATGAGCAGTTCTTC	CSARVAGDFNPYNEQFF
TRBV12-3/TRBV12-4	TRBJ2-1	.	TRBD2	TGTGCCAGCAGTCCGGGGGGGAGGACCTACAATGAGCAGTTCTTC	CASSPGGRTYNEQFF
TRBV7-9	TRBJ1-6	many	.	TGTGCCAGCAGTTTCGACTCCCGGGAGACCCTCCACTTT	CASSFDSRETLHF
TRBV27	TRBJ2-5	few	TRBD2	TGTGCCAGCAGTTTTTACCCTCTGCGGGGGGGCCAAGAGACCCAGTACTTC	CASSFYPLRGGQETQYF
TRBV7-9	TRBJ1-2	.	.	TGTGCCAGCAGCCGTGAGGGCCCCTATGGCTACACCTTC	CASSREGPYGYTF
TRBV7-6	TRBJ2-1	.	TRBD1	TGTGCCAGCAGCTTACAGGACAGGGGGCCGGGAAATGAGCAGTTCTTC	CASSLQDRGPGNEQFF
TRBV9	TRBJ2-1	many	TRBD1	TGTGCCAGCAGCCCCTCGACAGGGGGTCGATCCAATGAGCAGTTCTTC	CASSPSTGGRSNEQFF
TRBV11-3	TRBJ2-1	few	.	TGTGCCAGCAGCTTGCGAGACCGTGGAGACAATGAGCAGTTCTTC	CASSLRDRGDNEQFF
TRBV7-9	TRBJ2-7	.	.	TGTGCCAGCAGCTTAGTTCCCCATCTCCGCAGAACGGAACTCTCCGAGCAGTACTTC	CASSLVPHLRRTELSEQYF
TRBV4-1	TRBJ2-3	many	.	TGCGCCAGCAGTGTTTTGGGCGGGATCACAGATACGCAGTATTTT	CASSVLGGITDTQYF
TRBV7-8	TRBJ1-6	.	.	TGTGCCAGCAGCTTAGTACCGGGACGCTCTAATTCACCCCTCCACTTT	CASSLVPGRSNSPLHF
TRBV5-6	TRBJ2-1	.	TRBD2	TGTGCCAGCAGCCCGGGACTAGCGGGAGTTAATGCCTACAATGAGCAGTTCTTC	CASSPGLAGVNAYNEQFF
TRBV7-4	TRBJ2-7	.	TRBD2	TGTGCCAGCAGCTTAGAGGGAGGGAACCACGAGCAGTACTTC	CASSLEGGNHEQYF
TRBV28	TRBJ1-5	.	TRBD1	TGTGCCAGCAGCTCGGACAGGGAGTTCAATGGCAATCAGCCCCAGCATTTT	CASSSDREFNGNQPQHF
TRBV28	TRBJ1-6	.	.	TGTGCCATCAGAACAGGGAGGGCGGATTCACCCCTCCACTTT	CAIRTGRADSPLHF
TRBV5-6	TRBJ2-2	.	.	TGTGCCAGCAGCTTGGTAGCAGGTCAGGAGGGTTTCGACACCGGGGAGCTGTTTTTT	CASSLVAGQEGFDTGELFF
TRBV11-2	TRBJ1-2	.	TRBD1	TGTGCCAGCAGCCTGGACAGGGTCCATGGCTACACCTTC	CASSLDRVHGYTF
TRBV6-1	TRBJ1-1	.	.	TGTGCCAGCAGGGATGCAGGGAGCACTGAAGCTTTCTTT	CASRDAGSTEAFF
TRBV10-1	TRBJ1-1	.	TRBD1	TGCGCCAGCAGTGAGGGCAGGGGGCTTAATGAAGCTTTCTTT	CASSEGRGLNEAFF
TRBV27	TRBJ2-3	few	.	TGTGCCAGCAGTCCCTACGGAGGACTATGGGATACGCAGTATTTT	CASSPYGGLWDTQYF
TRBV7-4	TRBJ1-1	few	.	TGTGCCAGCAGCTTACCCGTAACGGGCACTGAAGCTTTCTTT	CASSLPVTGTEAFF
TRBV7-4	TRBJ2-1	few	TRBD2	TGTGCCAGCAGCCTACTAGACGCGGGACTAGCGGGAGGGCCGAGCACCTACAATGAGCAGTTCTTC	CASSLLDAGLAGGPSTYNEQFF
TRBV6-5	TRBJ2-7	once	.	TGTGCCAGCAGTTACTCGGGGGTGGGGACCTACGAGCAGTACTTC	CASSYSGVGTYEQYF
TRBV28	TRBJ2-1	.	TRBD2	TGTGCCAGCAGTCCGGTCGGGGGGGGACTCTACAATGAGCAGTTCTTC	CASSPVGGGLYNEQFF
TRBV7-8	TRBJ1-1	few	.	TGTGCCAGCAGCTTTGGGGAGGTGGCCACTGAAGCTTTCTTT	CASSFGEVATEAFF